Listed here are 26 T cell receptor beta chains from one sample, sequenced in a study of read filtering for tumor transcriptome and immune sequencing. The library was built from around 0.4 ug RNA with molecular barcoded adaptors for alpha/delta and beta/gamma chains. TCRdb passed the reads through MiXCR, listing each CDR3 protein once. The top ten hold just over 15% of the sample, which has about 50,000 distinct CDR3 sequences, approximately 19% seen once. The sequencing sample was made of a population of CD138-negative cells sorted from bone marrow. Every receptor here comes from a donor aged 40 or over with multiple myeloma.

As for this clonotype: With a much larger clone just one base away, this may be a read error. The chain recombines TRBV9 with TRBJ1-6, with D possibly TRBD1 on 6 matching bases. The CDR3 has 13 amino acids. CDR1 is SGDLS, CDR2 YYNGEE, per germline. V lost 0 bases and J lost 10, with 8 bases in between. CDR3 coding DNA: TGTGCCAGCAGCGTAGGGGGGGGCTCACCCCTCCACTTT. Protein sequence: CASSVGGGSPLHF.

This clonotype was recorded many times. J is TRBJ2-1 and V is TRBV10-1; D call uncertain. The germline gives CDR1 WNHNN, CDR2 SYGVQD (reference sequence). The CDR3 contains 13 residues. The V end lost 0 bases, the J end lost 9 bases, and 9 bases lay between the germline ends. The CDR3 bases are TGCGCCAGCAGTGAGTCGGCGGAGAGTGAGCAGTTCTTC. It translates to CASSESAESEQFF.

This clonotype occurred a few times. A read error is possible here, since a much larger clone lies one base away. The gene calls are TRBV5-4 and TRBJ2-5, with 8 bases that match TRBD2. V dropped 3 bases and J dropped 7; count of bases not matched to a gene: 5. This CDR3 contains 13 residues. Germline values: CDR1 SGHNT, CDR2 YYREEE (reference sequence). CDR3 DNA sequence: TGTGCCAGCAGCTCCCGGGGGGGAGGGACCCAGTACTTC. Residues: CASSSRGGGTQYF.

This clonotype was found many times. The chain uses TRBV4-3 and TRBJ2-3; D is unclear. CDR1 and CDR2 (germline): LGHNA, YSLEER. V was cut by 3 bases and J by 3 bases, with 7 bases left in between. This CDR3 spans 13 amino acids. In nucleotides, the CDR3 is TGCGCCAGCAGCCATGTCGGGACAGATACGCAGTATTTT. Protein product: CASSHVGTDTQYF.

Regarding this clonotype: A far bigger clonotype differs at one base, so this is likely a read error. The chain employs TRBV28 and TRBJ1-4; D ambiguous. CDR3 length: 16 residues. Germline assignment: CDR1 MDHEN and CDR2 SYDVKM. The CDR3 DNA is TGTGCCAGCAGTACTCTTACTAGTCTGGGCCCAGATACGCATTATTTT. This sequence encodes CASSTLTSLGPDTHYF. The full variable domain, completed using reference TRBV28 and TRBJ1-4, is DVKVTQSSRYLVKRTGEKVFLECVQDMDHENMFWYRQDPGLGLRLIYFSYDVKMKEKGDIPEGYSVSREKKERFSLILESASTNQTSMYLCASSTLTSLGPDTHYFGSGTQLSVL.

This clonotype was observed many times. The gene calls are TRBV7-2 and TRBJ2-3, with D hard to call. V lost 5 bases, J lost 0 bases, and 3 bases lay in between. Germline CDR1 SGHTA, CDR2 FQGNSA. The CDR3 has 12 amino acids. The CDR3 here is CASSQSTDTQYF. For the CDR3, the DNA is TGTGCCAGCAGCCAAAGCACAGATACGCAGTATTTT.

On this clonotype: This may stem from a read error, because a much larger clone lies one nucleotide away. The chain combines TRBV13 with TRBJ2-1; 9 bases line up with TRBD1. Germline CDR1 and CDR2: PRHDT and FYEKMQ (reference sequence). This CDR3 contains 13 residues. This CDR3 reads CASGLDRGNEQFF. CDR3 DNA: TGTGCCAGCGGCTTAGACAGGGGGAATGAGCAGTTCTTC.

About this clonotype: A much larger clone differs by one base, so this may be a read error. This chain connects TRBV9 to TRBJ2-3, with a tentative D call TRBD2 (5 bases). Trimming took off 4 bases at V and 1 base at J, with 16 bases between the two ends. CDR3 length equals 16 residues. In germline, CDR1 is SGDLS, CDR2 YYNGEE. In nucleotides, the CDR3 is TGTGCCAGCAGCCCACCGGGCGGGCTGGGCACAGATACGCAGTATTTT. Encoded protein: CASSPPGGLGTDTQYF.

The chain carries TRBV4-1 and TRBJ1-1; D uncertain. V was shortened by 5 bases and J by 6 bases, with 13 bases between the two germline ends. The CDR3 runs 13 residues. The germline CDR1 and CDR2 sequences are MGHRA and YSYEKL. The CDR3 sequence is CASSCRVGAEAFF. The CDR3 DNA is TGCGCCAGCAGCTGCAGAGTAGGAGCTGAAGCTTTCTTT.

The sample holds many counts of this clonotype. J is TRBJ2-2 and V is TRBV19, with D tentatively TRBD1 (5 bases). CDR1 and CDR2 from the germline V gene are LNHDA and SQIVND (reference sequence). CDR3 length: 13 amino acids. Trimming took 3 bases from V and 6 from J, leaving 8 bases between them. Here the CDR3 DNA reads TGTGCCAGTAGTATCCAGACAGCCGGGGAGCTGTTTTTT. Its translation is CASSIQTAGELFF.

This clonotype showed up many times. V is TRBV3-1 and J is TRBJ2-1; weak D call: TRBD2 (6 bases). The CDR3 runs 15 residues. CDR1 and CDR2 from the germline V gene are LGHDT and YNNKEL (reference sequence). V was shortened by 0 bases and J by 4 bases, with 10 bases between the two germline ends. In DNA, the CDR3 is TGTGCCAGCAGCCAAGACGGGAGCCTATACAATGAGCAGTTCTTC. It translates to CASSQDGSLYNEQFF.

This rearrangement joins TRBV19 to TRBJ2-1; a possible D gene is TRBD2 (5 bases). The CDR3 has 14 amino acids. The V gene's germline CDR1 is LNHDA and CDR2 SQIVND (reference sequence). Deletions cut 4 bases from V and 2 bases from J, with 9 bases between. Here the CDR3 reads CASSTSGTYNEQFF. The CDR3 nucleotides read TGTGCCAGTAGTACAAGCGGTACCTACAATGAGCAGTTCTTC.

The V and J genes are TRBV19 and TRBJ2-4; D is perhaps TRBD2 (5 bases). V was trimmed by 3 bases and J by 0 bases, leaving 6 bases between them. From germline, CDR1 is LNHDA and CDR2 SQIVND (reference sequence). The length of the CDR3 is 14 residues. In nucleotides, the CDR3 is TGTGCCAGTAGTATTGCGGGAGCCAAAAACATTCAGTACTTC. This sequence encodes CASSIAGAKNIQYF.

With regard to this clonotype: Possible read error: a much larger clone is one base away. The rearrangement uses TRBV7-2 and TRBJ2-1; 10 bases map to TRBD1. The germline gives CDR1 SGHTA, CDR2 FQGNSA. The length of the CDR3 is 14 residues. The CDR3 sequence is CASSSGQGIDERFF. CDR3 nucleotide sequence: TGTGCCAGCAGCTCGGGACAGGGGATAGATGAGCGGTTCTTC.

About this clonotype: This may be a read error: a much more frequent sequence differs by one nucleotide. The chain couples TRBV6-5 to TRBJ2-7, with 9 bases that match TRBD2. Germline V gene lookup returns CDR1 MNHEY and CDR2 SVGAGI. The CDR3 contains 15 residues. With 1 base clipped from V and 4 bases from J, the junction kept 5 bases outside the gene matches. In nucleotides, the CDR3 is TGTGCCAGCAGTTACTTGACTAGCGGAGGGTACGAGCAGTACTTC. Translating it yields CASSYLTSGGYEQYF.

This clonotype turned up a few times. Since a much larger clone is just one base distant, this may be a read error. The V call is TRBV10-1, the J call TRBJ2-2; perhaps TRBD1 as D (5 bases). CDR3 length: 13 residues. The germline CDR1 and CDR2 sequences are WNHNN and SYGVQD (reference sequence). The germline V and J ends were trimmed by 11 bases and 6 bases, with 16 bases remaining between them. CDR3: CACKNSGSGELFF. The DNA of the CDR3 is TGCGCCTGCAAAAATTCAGGGTCCGGGGAGCTGTTTTTT.

A note on this clonotype: A much larger clone differs from this one at a single base, so this may be a read error. V is TRBV24-1 and J is TRBJ2-6, with unresolved D. Deletions cut 4 bases from V and 15 bases from J, with 18 bases between. This CDR3 comprises 14 residues. In germline, CDR1 is KGHDR, CDR2 SFDVKD. In nucleotides, the CDR3 is TGTGCCACCAGTGACCCCACAAGGACGGACGCCCTGACTTTC. This encodes CATSDPTRTDALTF.

This clonotype has ten or more counts. J is TRBJ2-7 and V is TRBV5-1; no clear D. V dropped 0 bases and J dropped 6 bases, with 16 bases sitting between them. The CDR3 covers 15 residues. Germline V gene sequence: CDR1 SGHRS, CDR2 YFSETQ. CDR3 sequence (DNA): TGCGCCAGCAGCTTGGCCCCGTCCCGGGCCGTCGAGCAGTACTTC. Translating it yields CASSLAPSRAVEQYF.

This clonotype appeared many times. At one of its ends the junction is not consistent with the germline gene, which may arise from a read error. V and J are TRBV12-3 or TRBV12-4 and TRBJ1-1, with D perhaps matching TRBD1 (5 bases). The CDR3 runs to 14 residues. For the CDR3, the DNA is TGTGCCCGCAGTTTAGGCACAGGGAACACTGAAGCTTTCTTT. It encodes CARSLGTGNTEAFF.

This clonotype occurred many times. The V call is TRBV29-1, the J call TRBJ1-1, with a tentative D call TRBD1 (5 bases). The V end was cut by 6 bases, the J end by 7 bases, with 15 bases between. This CDR3 comprises 12 residues. Germline V gives CDR1 SQVTM, CDR2 ANQGSEA. The CDR3 region has the DNA TGCAGCGTCGATGGGACGTCTATTGAAGCTTTCTTT. Translated: CSVDGTSIEAFF.

This clonotype was detected ten times or more. A junction boundary mismatches the germline segment, possibly from a read error. The chain carries TRBV3-1 and TRBJ2-1; a possible D gene is TRBD2 (6 bases). Germline V CDR1 and CDR2: LGHDT, YNNKEL (reference sequence). CDR3 length equals 15 residues. The CDR3 nucleotides are TGTGTCAGCAGCCAAGACGGGAGCCTATACAATGAGCAGTTCTTC. It translates to CVSSQDGSLYNEQFF.

This clonotype was seen ten or more times. The J gene is TRBJ2-1, the V gene TRBV20-1, with 7 nucleotides matching TRBD2. This CDR3 comprises 14 residues. J lost 5 bases, V lost 1 base, and 5 bases had no gene match. CDR1 is DFQATT, CDR2 SNEGSKA, per germline (reference sequence). Written as DNA, the CDR3 is TGCAGTGCTAGAGCTAGCGGCAACAACAATGAGCAGTTCTTC. It specifies CSARASGNNNEQFF.

This clonotype showed up many times. The chain combines TRBV29-1 with TRBJ1-2; 9 bases are shared with TRBD1. Germline V gene sequence: CDR1 SQVTM, CDR2 ANQGSEA. The CDR3 has 13 amino acids. Trimming removed 7 bases from V and 0 bases from J; junction bases left unmatched: 3. CDR3 nucleotide sequence: TGCAGCGGGGGACAGGGAACTAACTATGGCTACACCTTC. This encodes CSGGQGTNYGYTF.

This clonotype appeared many times. CDR3 region: CASSLGVPDEKLFF. In nucleotides, the CDR3 is TGTGCCAGCAGCCTAGGGGTTCCGGACGAAAAACTGTTTTTT. This chain connects TRBV3-1 to TRBJ1-4; TRBD1 might be the D (5 bases). The CDR3 is 14 amino acids. CDR1 is LGHDT and CDR2 is YNNKEL in the germline V gene (reference sequence). V lost 4 bases and J 8 bases, leaving 14 bases between the germline ends.

This clonotype was observed a few times. The chain uses TRBV20-1 and TRBJ1-5; no firm D call. Between the trimmed V and J ends, which lost 2 bases and 3 bases, there was a span of 8 bases. Looked up from germline, CDR1 is DFQATT and CDR2 is SNEGSKA (reference sequence). The CDR3 loop spans 13 amino acids. DNA of the CDR3: TGCAGTGCTAGATGGGAGATCAATCAGCCCCAGCATTTT. Protein: CSARWEINQPQHF.

Remarks on this clonotype: A much larger clonotype is one base distant, so this may be a read error. The V gene is TRBV18, the J gene TRBJ1-1; no definite D call. CDR1 and CDR2 from the germline V gene are KGHSH and LQKENI. The CDR3 has 13 amino acids. In DNA, the CDR3 is TGTGCCGGCTCAGCCTCAGTAGACACTGAAGCTTTCTTT. Its protein product is CAGSASVDTEAFF.